This TCR beta chain was identified during a study of tumor and adjacent non-tumor tissue in lung cancer. Study-level information: Histology: under 15 adenocarcinoma, a couple of squamous cell carcinoma, 1 small cell lung cancer.

RNA was extracted from bulk tissue without any cell sorting. Distant lung tissue was collected more than 3 cm away from the tumor edge. Between August and November 2014, newly diagnosed, chemotherapy-naive lung cancer patients underwent thoracic surgery in China. In regard to this clonotype: Its antigen is undetermined.

Study-wide points: Tumor TCR diversity, when higher, was linked to shorter survival. TCR diversity was significantly greater in tumor than normal lung tissue.

Germline loops: CDR1 SGHTA, CDR2 FQGNSA. Trimming left V 2 bases short and J 14 bases short, with 15 bases between. CDR3 size: 12 residues. The library came from three nested PCR rounds adapted from ARM-PCR protocols. TCRdb independently ran MiXCR on the multiplex PCR reads; one entry per CDR3 protein. The sample consists of over 100,000 distinct CDR3 sequences, 50% to 70% of them appearing once. The receptor's source is a man aged 60-69 years with non-small cell lung cancer. This chain links TRBV7-2 with TRBJ1-2; D gene uncertain. The specimen was distant non-tumor lung tissue. CDR3 nucleotide sequence: TGTGCCAGCAGCTTATTCCCCACAGAGGAGACCTTC. It is translated as CASSLFPTEETF.